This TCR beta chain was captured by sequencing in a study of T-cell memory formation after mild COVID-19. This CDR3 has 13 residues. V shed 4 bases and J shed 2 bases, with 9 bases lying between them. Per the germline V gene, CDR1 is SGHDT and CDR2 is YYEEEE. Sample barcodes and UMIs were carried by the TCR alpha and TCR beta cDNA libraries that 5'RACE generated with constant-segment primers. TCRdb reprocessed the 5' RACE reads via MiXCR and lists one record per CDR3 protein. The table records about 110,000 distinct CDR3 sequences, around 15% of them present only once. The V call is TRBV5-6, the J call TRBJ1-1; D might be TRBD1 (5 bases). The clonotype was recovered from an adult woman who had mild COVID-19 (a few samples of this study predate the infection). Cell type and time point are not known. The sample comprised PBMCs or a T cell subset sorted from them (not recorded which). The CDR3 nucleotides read TGTGCCAGCAGCCCCGGGGGTAACACTGAAGCTTTCTTT. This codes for CASSPGGNTEAFF. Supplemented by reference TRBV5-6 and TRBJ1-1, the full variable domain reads DAGVTQSPTHLIKTRGQQVTLRCSPKSGHDTVSWYQQALGQGPQFIFQYYEEEERQRGNFPDRFSGHQFPNYSSELNVNALLLGDSALYLCASSPGGNTEAFFGQGTRLTVV.